This T cell receptor (beta chain) was identified during a study of PD-L1 blockade in urothelial cancer. Produced via immunoSEQ multiplex PCR; TCRdb's table is partial and in-frame only. The sample records 40,000 to 50,000 clones, roughly 86% being singletons. The CDR3 sequence is 13 residues long. The germline gives CDR1 SGHRS, CDR2 YFSETQ. V shed 7 bases and J 5 bases; nucleotides not matched to a gene: 4. Documented time point: peripheral blood 6 weeks after treatment start. Sequencing used PBMCs, obtained around atezolizumab (anti-PD-L1) treatment. This rearrangement joins TRBV5-1 to TRBJ2-2; TRBD2 matches at 8 bases. This TCR came from a man aged 55 to 70 with urothelial cancer. DNA for the CDR3: TGCGCCAGCGCTGTAGCGGGAACCGGGGAGCTGTTTTTT. As protein: CASAVAGTGELFF.